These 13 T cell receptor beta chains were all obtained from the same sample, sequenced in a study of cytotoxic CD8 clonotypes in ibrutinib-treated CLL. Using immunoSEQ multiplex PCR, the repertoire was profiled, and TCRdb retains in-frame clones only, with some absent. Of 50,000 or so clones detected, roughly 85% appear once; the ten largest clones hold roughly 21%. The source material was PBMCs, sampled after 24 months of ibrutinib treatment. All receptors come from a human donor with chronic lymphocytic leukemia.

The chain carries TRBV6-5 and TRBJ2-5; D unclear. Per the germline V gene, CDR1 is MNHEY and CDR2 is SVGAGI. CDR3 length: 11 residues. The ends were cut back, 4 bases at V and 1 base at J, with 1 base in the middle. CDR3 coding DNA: TGTGCCAGCAGTTTCCAAGAGACCCAGTACTTC. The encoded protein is CASSFQETQYF.

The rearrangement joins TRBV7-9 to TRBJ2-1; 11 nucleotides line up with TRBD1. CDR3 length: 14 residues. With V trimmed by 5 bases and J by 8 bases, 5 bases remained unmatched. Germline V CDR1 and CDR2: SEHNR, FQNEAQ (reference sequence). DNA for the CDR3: TGTGCCAGCAGCCGCGGGACAGGGGGTCATGAGCAGTTCTTC. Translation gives CASSRGTGGHEQFF.

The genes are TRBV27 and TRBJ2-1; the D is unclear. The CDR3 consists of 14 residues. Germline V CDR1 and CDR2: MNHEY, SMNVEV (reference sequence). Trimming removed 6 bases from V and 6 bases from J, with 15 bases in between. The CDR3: CASSIAGFFNEQFF. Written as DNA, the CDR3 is TGTGCCAGCAGCATAGCCGGATTCTTCAATGAGCAGTTCTTC.

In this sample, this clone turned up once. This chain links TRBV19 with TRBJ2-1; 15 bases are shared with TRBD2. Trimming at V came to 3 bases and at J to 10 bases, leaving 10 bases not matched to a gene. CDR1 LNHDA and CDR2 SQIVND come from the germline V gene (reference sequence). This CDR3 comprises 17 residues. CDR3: CASSMGLAGGFLGEQFF. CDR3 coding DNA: TGTGCCAGTAGTATGGGACTAGCGGGAGGATTTCTAGGAGAGCAGTTCTTC.

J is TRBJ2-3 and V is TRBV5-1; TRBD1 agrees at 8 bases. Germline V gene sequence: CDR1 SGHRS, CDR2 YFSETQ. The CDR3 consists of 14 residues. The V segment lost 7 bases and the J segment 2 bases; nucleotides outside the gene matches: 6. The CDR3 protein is CASRPQGATDTQYF. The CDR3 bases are TGCGCCAGCCGGCCTCAGGGGGCCACAGATACGCAGTATTTT.

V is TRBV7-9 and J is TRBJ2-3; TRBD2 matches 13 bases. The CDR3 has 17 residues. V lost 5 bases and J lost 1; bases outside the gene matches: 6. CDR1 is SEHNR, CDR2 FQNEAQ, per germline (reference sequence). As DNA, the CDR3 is TGTGCCAGCAGCCGGACTAGCGGGAGCTCGGGCACAGATACGCAGTATTTT. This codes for CASSRTSGSSGTDTQYF.

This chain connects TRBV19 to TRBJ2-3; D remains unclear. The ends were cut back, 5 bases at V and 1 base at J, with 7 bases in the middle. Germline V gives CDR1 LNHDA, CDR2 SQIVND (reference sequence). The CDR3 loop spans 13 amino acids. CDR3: CASSDRRTDTQYF. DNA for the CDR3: TGTGCCAGTAGTGATCGACGCACAGATACGCAGTATTTT.

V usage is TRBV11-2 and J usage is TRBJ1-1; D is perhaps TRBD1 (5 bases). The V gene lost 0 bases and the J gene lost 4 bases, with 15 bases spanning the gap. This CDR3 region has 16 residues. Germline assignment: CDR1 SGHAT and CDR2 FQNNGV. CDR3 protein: CASSLEWGRAVTEAFF. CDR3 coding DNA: TGTGCCAGCAGCTTAGAATGGGGCAGGGCAGTCACTGAAGCTTTCTTT.

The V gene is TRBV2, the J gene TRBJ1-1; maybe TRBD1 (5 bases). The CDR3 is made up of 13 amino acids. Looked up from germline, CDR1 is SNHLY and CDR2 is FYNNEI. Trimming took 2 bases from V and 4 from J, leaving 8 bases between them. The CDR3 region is CASSEFGGTEAFF. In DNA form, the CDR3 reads TGTGCCAGCAGTGAATTCGGGGGCACTGAAGCTTTCTTT.

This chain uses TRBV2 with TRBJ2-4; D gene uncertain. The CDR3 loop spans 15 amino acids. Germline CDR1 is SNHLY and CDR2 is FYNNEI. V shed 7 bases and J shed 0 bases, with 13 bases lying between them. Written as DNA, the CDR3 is TGTGCCAGCACCCCAGTGGGTCTAGCCAAAAACATTCAGTACTTC. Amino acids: CASTPVGLAKNIQYF.

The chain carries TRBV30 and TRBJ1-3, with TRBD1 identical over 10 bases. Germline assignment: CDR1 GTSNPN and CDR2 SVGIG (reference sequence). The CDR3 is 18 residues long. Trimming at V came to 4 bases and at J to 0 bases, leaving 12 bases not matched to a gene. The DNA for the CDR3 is TGTGCCTGGATTCGGGACAGGGGAATTGTCTCCTCTGGAAACACCATATATTTT. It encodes CAWIRDRGIVSSGNTIYF.

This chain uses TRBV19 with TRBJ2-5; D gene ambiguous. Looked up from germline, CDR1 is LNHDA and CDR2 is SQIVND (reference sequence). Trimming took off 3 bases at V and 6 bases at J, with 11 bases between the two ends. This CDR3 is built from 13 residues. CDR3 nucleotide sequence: TGTGCCAGTAGTATTGTAGGCCAGCAGACCCAGTACTTC. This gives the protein CASSIVGQQTQYF.

The chain's CDR3 is CASSTGGSGEKLFF. The CDR3 nucleotides read TGTGCCAGCAGCACAGGGGGCAGTGGAGAAAAACTGTTTTTT. The chain uses TRBV5-6 and TRBJ1-4, with TRBD1 identical over 9 bases. This CDR3 is 14 amino acids long. The V gene's germline CDR1 is SGHDT and CDR2 YYEEEE. V trimming: 4 bases; J trimming: 8 bases; junction bases outside the gene matches: 6. The variable domain in full, completed from reference TRBV5-6 and TRBJ1-4, reads DAGVTQSPTHLIKTRGQQVTLRCSPKSGHDTVSWYQQALGQGPQFIFQYYEEEERQRGNFPDRFSGHQFPNYSSELNVNALLLGDSALYLCASSTGGSGEKLFFGSGTQLSVL.